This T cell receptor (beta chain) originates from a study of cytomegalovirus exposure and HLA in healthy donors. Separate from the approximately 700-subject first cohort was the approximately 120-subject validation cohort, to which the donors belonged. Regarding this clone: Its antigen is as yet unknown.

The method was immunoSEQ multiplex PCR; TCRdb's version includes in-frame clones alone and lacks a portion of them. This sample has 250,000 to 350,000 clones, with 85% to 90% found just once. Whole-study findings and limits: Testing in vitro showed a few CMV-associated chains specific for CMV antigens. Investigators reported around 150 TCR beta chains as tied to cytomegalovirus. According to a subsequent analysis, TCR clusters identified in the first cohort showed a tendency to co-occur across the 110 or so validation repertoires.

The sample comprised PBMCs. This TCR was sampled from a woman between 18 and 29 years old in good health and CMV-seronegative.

CDR3 sequence: CASSVKTGGGRGYTF. The CDR3 DNA sequence: TGCGCCAGCAGCGTAAAGACAGGGGGAGGACGTGGCTACACCTTC. The genes are TRBV5-1 and TRBJ1-2; 9 bases map to TRBD1. Germline values: CDR1 SGHRS, CDR2 YFSETQ. The CDR3 runs to 15 residues. V trimming: 4 bases; J trimming: 7 bases; junction bases outside the gene matches: 11. The whole variable domain, filled in from reference TRBV5-1 and TRBJ1-2, reads KAGVTQTPRYLIKTRGQQVTLSCSPISGHRSVSWYQQTPGQGLQFLFEYFSETQRNKGNFPGRFSGRQFSNSRSEMNVSTLELGDSALYLCASSVKTGGGRGYTFGSGTRLTVV.